This T cell receptor (beta chain) was recovered during a study of T cells in Graves' hyperthyroidism and ophthalmopathy. General study findings and limits: In the blood, most expanded thyroid clonotypes above 0.001 appeared as well.

RNA transcripts gave rise to amplified TCR beta CDR3 regions. The HTBI primer set was used in a first-round RT-PCR of the TCR CDR3. MiXCR, applied by TCRdb to the multiplex PCR reads, yields one record per CDR3 protein. This sample has under 250,000 distinct CDR3 sequences; about a sixth occur once, and the top ten carry 53%. Graves' hyperthyroidism was deemed stable given no ophthalmopathy progression within 18 months. Diagnosing involved the use of clinical symptoms, serum thyroxine and TRAb, thyroid ultrasound and orbital computed tomography. PBMCs came from roughly 10 ml fresh peripheral blood. Trimming cost V 3 bases and J 3 bases, with 12 bases left between them. The V gene's germline CDR1 is WNHNN and CDR2 SYGVQD (reference sequence). This CDR3 has 14 amino acids. In its sample, this clonotype was seen a few times. The antigen is unknown.

This receptor was obtained from a woman between 45 and 65 years old with Graves' hyperthyroidism. The sequenced material came from blood. V gene TRBV10-1 combines with J gene TRBJ2-7, with a tentative D call TRBD2 (6 bases). The CDR3 region has the DNA TGCGCCAGCAGTGATGGCGGGAAGAACTACGAGCAGTACTTC. Encoded protein: CASSDGGKNYEQYF.